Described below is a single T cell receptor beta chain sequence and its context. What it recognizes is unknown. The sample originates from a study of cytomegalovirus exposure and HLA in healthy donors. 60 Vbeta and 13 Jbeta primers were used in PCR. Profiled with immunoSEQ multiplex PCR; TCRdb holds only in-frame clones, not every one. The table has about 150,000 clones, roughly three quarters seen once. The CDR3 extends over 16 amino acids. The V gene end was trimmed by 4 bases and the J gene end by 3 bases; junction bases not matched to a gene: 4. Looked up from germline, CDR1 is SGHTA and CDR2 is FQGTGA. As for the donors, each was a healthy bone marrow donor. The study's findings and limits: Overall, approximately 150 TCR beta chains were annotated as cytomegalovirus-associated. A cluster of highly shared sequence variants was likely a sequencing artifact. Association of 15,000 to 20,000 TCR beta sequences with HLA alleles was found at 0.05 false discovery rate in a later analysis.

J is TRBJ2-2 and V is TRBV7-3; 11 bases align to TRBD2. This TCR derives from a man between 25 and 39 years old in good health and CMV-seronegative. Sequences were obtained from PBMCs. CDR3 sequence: CASSSASGRYTGELFF. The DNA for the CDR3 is TGTGCCAGCAGCTCCGCTAGCGGGAGGTACACCGGGGAGCTGTTTTTT.